These T cell receptor beta chains were read from a single sample in a study of OX40 agonist ivuxolimab in advanced cancers. Data came from immunoSEQ multiplex PCR; TCRdb stores just in-frame clones and leaves some out. The repertoire holds 23,000 or so clones, with approximately 90% as singletons. Sequenced here: CD4+ or CD8+ T cells sorted from blood, sampled in a trial of the OX40 agonist ivuxolimab. The source of these receptors is an adult with an advanced solid tumor such as melanoma, head and neck, liver or kidney cancer. CDR3s include the opening cysteine and the closing phenylalanine or tryptophan. A D gene is named only where the DNA matches it firmly. Where a row states a size, it is once, few, many or the class of an expanded clone; other rows omit it.

d_gene | j_gene | v_gene | abundance | CDR3nt | CDR3aa
. | TRBJ1-3 | TRBV5-1 | . | TGCGCCAGCAGCTCCGGCCTGGGGGGTGCTGGAAACACCATATATTTT | CASSSGLGGAGNTIYF
. | TRBJ2-3 | TRBV14 | . | TGTGCCAGCAGCCAAGAGTGGGTAGGGGGCACAGATACGCAGTATTTT | CASSQEWVGGTDTQYF
TRBD2 | TRBJ2-7 | TRBV5-1 | medium-sized | TGCGCCAGCAGCTCCTGGCTAGCGGGAGAGTACGAGCAGTACTTC | CASSSWLAGEYEQYF
. | TRBJ2-7 | TRBV5-5 | . | TGTGCCAGCAGCAAAGATTGGAGCTCCTACGAGCAGTACTTC | CASSKDWSSYEQYF
. | TRBJ1-5 | TRBV19 | . | TGTGCCAGTATCGAGGGACACAGGAGCAATCAGCCCCAGCATTTT | CASIEGHRSNQPQHF
. | TRBJ2-1 | TRBV6-1 | once | TGTGCCGGGAGGGGGGGGACACAACTATTCTTC | CAGRGGTQLFF
. | TRBJ2-2 | TRBV2 | . | TGTGCCATAAACACCGGGGAGCTGTTTTTT | CAINTGELFF
. | TRBJ2-1 | TRBV7-8 | once | TGTGCCAGCAGCGGCCGGGACCGTTACAATGAGCAGTTCTTC | CASSGRDRYNEQFF
TRBD1 | TRBJ1-1 | TRBV29-1 | . | TGCAGCGTTGACGGGACAGGGATGAACACTGAAGCTTTCTTT | CSVDGTGMNTEAFF
. | TRBJ2-5 | TRBV29-1 | . | TGCAGCGCATGGAACAGCCAAGAGACCCAGTACTTC | CSAWNSQETQYF
TRBD2 | TRBJ2-2 | TRBV5-1 | once | TGCGCCAGCAGCTTGGTCCCCCTCGAAGCGGGGACCGGGGAGCTGTTTTTT | CASSLVPLEAGTGELFF
. | TRBJ2-2 | TRBV30 | . | TGTGCCTGGAGTCGAGGGAGGAGCACCGGGGAGCTGTTTTTT | CAWSRGRSTGELFF
. | TRBJ1-2 | TRBV6-1 | . | TGTGCCAGCAGCCCCAGAACCACAGGACTCGGCTACACCTTC | CASSPRTTGLGYTF
. | TRBJ1-1 | TRBV7-2 | . | TGTGCCAGCAGCTTGACTCCGGGACCCGAAGCTTTCTTT | CASSLTPGPEAFF
TRBD2 | TRBJ2-3 | TRBV5-8 | . | TGTGCCAGCAGCTCGATAGGTAGCGGGACAGATACGCAGTATTTT | CASSSIGSGTDTQYF
. | TRBJ2-7 | TRBV7-2 | . | TGTGCCAGCAGCTTACTTTCTACGGGCGGATCCTACGAGCAGTACTTC | CASSLLSTGGSYEQYF
TRBD2 | TRBJ2-1 | TRBV14 | . | TGTGCCAGCAGCCAAGGGGCGGGGGTAGCGCAGTTCTTC | CASSQGAGVAQFF
TRBD2 | TRBJ2-7 | TRBV19 | . | TGTGCCAGTAGTATTGGACTAGCGTGGTCCTACGAGCAGTACTTC | CASSIGLAWSYEQYF
TRBD2 | TRBJ2-2 | TRBV2 | . | TGTGCCAGCAGTGAGGGGAGTGTAGCGGGAGGTCGCGCCGGGGAGCTGTTTTTT | CASSEGSVAGGRAGELFF
TRBD2 | TRBJ2-4 | TRBV7-2 | few | TGTGCCAGCAGCCTCTGGACTAGCGGGAGCTCCGAGGAGGGTGACATTCAGTACTTC | CASSLWTSGSSEEGDIQYF
. | TRBJ2-7 | TRBV11-3 | . | TGTGCCAGCAGCCTAGCCACCGGGACGCCTGCCTACGAGCAGTACTTC | CASSLATGTPAYEQYF
. | TRBJ2-1 | TRBV11-2 | . | TGTGCCAGCAGCTTGGGGGATGGATCCTACAATGAGCAGTTCTTC | CASSLGDGSYNEQFF
TRBD2 | TRBJ2-5 | TRBV2 | . | TGTGCCAGCAGACTAGCGGGAGGGAGAGAGACCCAGTACTTC | CASRLAGGRETQYF
. | TRBJ2-1 | TRBV7-6 | . | TGTGCCAGCAGCTTAGCGATCGGGGGCGATGAGCAGTTCTTC | CASSLAIGGDEQFF
TRBD2 | TRBJ2-1 | TRBV4-3 | . | TGCGCCAGCAGCCAAGACAGCGGGAGTTTGAATGAGCAGTTCTTC | CASSQDSGSLNEQFF
TRBD2 | TRBJ2-1 | TRBV4-3 | . | TGCGCCAGCAGCCAAGGTCCAGCGGGAGGGCCTTATGAGCAGTTCTTC | CASSQGPAGGPYEQFF
TRBD2 | TRBJ2-3 | TRBV2 | . | TGTGCCAGCCCGGGACTAGGGACCTTCACAGATACGCAGTATTTT | CASPGLGTFTDTQYF
. | TRBJ2-7 | TRBV7-9 | . | TGTGCCAGCAGCGCCCGGGGCGGCCCTAACCTCTACGAGCAGTACTTC | CASSARGGPNLYEQYF
. | TRBJ2-7 | TRBV7-9 | . | TGTGCCAGCAGGCCAGGGTTAGCAAGATACGAGCAGTACTTC | CASRPGLARYEQYF
. | TRBJ2-3 | TRBV6-1 | . | TGTGCCAGCAGGGACCTAGACCCCACAGATACGCAGTATTTT | CASRDLDPTDTQYF
TRBD1 | TRBJ2-7 | TRBV29-1 | . | TGCAGCGTCGGCGGGACAGGGGGCGGCGAGCAGTACTTC | CSVGGTGGGEQYF
. | TRBJ1-2 | TRBV2 | . | TGTGCCAGCAGCGAAGGTTACTTAGGCGGGGGCTACACCTTC | CASSEGYLGGGYTF
. | TRBJ2-5 | TRBV6-5 | once | TGTGCCAGCAGTTATACCAGGGCAGAGACCCAGTACTTC | CASSYTRAETQYF
. | TRBJ2-1 | TRBV7-9 | . | TGTGCCAGCGATCTAATGGATGAGCAGTTCTTC | CASDLMDEQFF
TRBD2 | TRBJ2-1 | TRBV2 | . | TGTGCCAGCAGGAATAGCGGGAGTTTTTATGAGCAGTTCTTC | CASRNSGSFYEQFF
. | TRBJ1-6 | TRBV27 | . | TGTGCCAGCAGTTTAGCATTGGGACACATCTATAATTCACCCCTCCACTTT | CASSLALGHIYNSPLHF
. | TRBJ1-2 | TRBV7-9 | . | TGTGCCAGCACGCTAGCAGTCACAGGGATTAACTATGGCTACACCTTC | CASTLAVTGINYGYTF
. | TRBJ2-6 | TRBV28 | . | TGTGCCACCCGGAGCTCTGGGGCCAACGTCCTGACTTTC | CATRSSGANVLTF
TRBD1 | TRBJ1-1 | TRBV9 | . | TGTGCCAGCAGCGTAGGCAGGGGGCCTGAAGCTTTCTTT | CASSVGRGPEAFF
. | TRBJ2-1 | TRBV9 | few | TGTGCCAGCAGCGTCTTAGACAGGTCGCGTGAGCAGTTCTTC | CASSVLDRSREQFF
. | TRBJ2-7 | TRBV11-2 | . | TGTGCCAGCAGCTTAGGATCACTGGCAAGCTCCTACGAGCAGTACTTC | CASSLGSLASSYEQYF